This TCR beta chain is from a study of identical twins. Study outcomes and limitations: Twin pairs' shared out-of-frame alpha sequences were enriched in low generation probability.

TCRdb passed the 5' RACE reads through MiXCR, listing each CDR3 protein once. Of some 900,000 distinct CDR3 sequences listed, roughly 12% are singletons. This clonotype was detected ten times or more. Its antigen is not identified. The CDR3 covers 14 residues. V shed 1 base, J shed 4 bases, and the junction held 3 bases outside the gene matches. CDR1 is SQVTM and CDR2 is ANQGSEA in the germline V gene. A further study also used this sample, focusing on yellow fever vaccine responses in identical twins. That work adds: As reported, the vaccine T cell response of twins seemed partly convergent and partly personalized.

J is TRBJ2-1 and V is TRBV29-1, with TRBD2 matching over 8 bases. The clonotype was recovered from a woman aged 18-29 years in good health. Material: PBMCs. CDR3 amino acids: CSVEAGGRYNEQFF. The CDR3 region has the DNA TGCAGCGTTGAAGCGGGGGGGAGGTACAATGAGCAGTTCTTC.